This T cell receptor beta chain was retrieved from a study of cytomegalovirus exposure and HLA in healthy donors (dated by TCRdb to about 2017). Study-level background: According to an earlier analysis of a few hundred of the donors, 200 million or so T cells yielded roughly 100 million unique TCR beta sequences and around 300 Gb of sequence data. Among roughly 400 genotyped donors of the cohort, an average of approximately 240,000 unique TCR beta nucleotide sequences were sequenced per donor, roughly 20% of them non-productive. Besides the first cohort of 666 subjects, a separate validation cohort made up of some 110 different subjects was used. The study combined high-throughput TCR immunosequencing, statistical association of individual TCRs with disease status, and machine learning to predict cytomegalovirus infection status. Both class I and class II loci were covered by HLA typing, at four-digit resolution. A later genetic analysis used genome-wide SNP genotypes for about three fifths of the 666 donors, treating that subset as a discovery cohort. The T cell repertoires of roughly 660 subjects were profiled by immunosequencing and related to cytomegalovirus serostatus. Roughly 5 DR-DQ haplotypes were treated as single units for association and clustering because of strong linkage in the cohort. Every discovery cohort repertoire had been produced on one sequencing platform. To decide whether each TCR beta V gene segment behaved as functional or pseudogenic, an earlier analysis of approximately 600 of the donors relied on high-throughput TCR beta sequencing. The aim of the study was to test whether cataloging public T cell receptors could identify signatures of past pathogen exposure. An early release covering more than 500 HLA-typed donors comprised about 300 gigabases of sequencing data and 85 million to 100 million unique TCR sequences. Rather than drawing on any new phenotypic data, the later analysis identified candidate immune exposures from TCR beta sequences and the way those sequences occurred across donors. A later analysis re-analyzed previously published TCR beta repertoires from roughly 630 donors and added high-resolution HLA genotyping to study TCR occurrence patterns. Among the approximately 400 genotyped donors, approximately 81% belonged to the genetic ancestry cluster associated with self-reported Caucasian donors. Donor age, sex, ethnicity and CMV serostatus were compiled alongside the repertoire data. Typing coverage varied by locus: roughly 620-640 donors for A, B, C, DRB1 and DQB1; roughly 560 for DQA1; 606 for DPA1; under 490 for DPB1. What the study reported, not specific to this receptor: The classifier was reported to diagnose cytomegalovirus status with high specificity and sensitivity in both the original and validation cohorts. Most TCR sequences were observed very rarely across donors, whereas some public TCRs were present in many individuals. A further reported finding was that TCR beta sequences accurately predicted the HLA-A and HLA-B alleles for most subjects in the first cohort. CMV serostatus was the only immune exposure information available for the cohort. HLA typing was unavailable for some donors at each locus, so association tests used only the typed subset. The cohort was sequenced for TCR beta chains only, and without alpha or paired-chain data the features that could be detected were limited. An association between a missense DCLRE1C variant and V-gene and J-gene trimming of TCR beta chains was found in a later genetic analysis and replicated in an independent cohort. A cluster of highly shared sequence variants was judged likely to be a technical artifact of the sequencing pipeline. In a later analysis, HLA-associated TCR beta chains were found to be more clonally expanded and to have lower generation probabilities than equally common non-associated chains. In a later analysis, most CMV-associated TCR beta chains were found to appear HLA-restricted, with HLA associations seemingly driven largely by CMV exposure. The authors suggested that the approach could potentially be generalized to other disease states and immunological phenotypes. In an earlier analysis of around 500 of the donors, most TCR beta V segments appeared in productive rearrangements about 87% or about 30% of the time, broadly matching IMGT annotations. According to a later analysis, parvovirus B19, influenza, CMV and Epstein-Barr virus appeared linked to several top co-occurrence clusters. A later genetic analysis reported fewer N-insertions in productive TCRs among donors in an Asian-associated ancestry cluster than the roughly 620-donor mean. A few of the identified cytomegalovirus-associated TCR beta chains were confirmed in vitro to be specific for cytomegalovirus antigens. Seventeen rarely observed V segments, including chromosome 9 orphons, were excluded from the earlier analysis of 550 to 700 of the donors because counts were too low. Assigning TCR associations to individual alleles was difficult when HLA alleles, especially DR and DQ, strongly co-occurred. Some IMGT-functional V segments, including TRBV6-2 and TRBV6-3, could not be distinguished by the 87-base-pair reads and were therefore excluded. Sequencing depth was assumed to be roughly uniform across donors in the presence/absence analyses, though that assumption may not hold. Correlated functional status among segregating V segments might be attributable to linkage disequilibrium, but an unknown experimental factor could not be ruled out. In a later analysis, the rate of TCR association differed among HLA loci, with DRB1 alleles having the most associated TCRs and HLA-C alleles having the fewest. Specific HLA alleles were associated with roughly 17,000 TCR beta sequences at a false discovery rate of 0.05 in a later analysis. A total of fewer than 200 TCR beta chains were listed by the study as associated with cytomegalovirus.

Of note for this clone: Its antigen specificity is not known. No much larger clone exists at a distance of one base, and base qualities are not known.

Library construction relied on the immunoSEQ multiplex PCR assay. The multiplex PCR relied on a mix of 60 forward primers for TCR Vbeta segments and 13 reverse primers for TCR Jbeta segments. A multiplex PCR assay on genomic DNA amplified the CDR3 region of rearranged TCR beta genes. The Illumina HiSeq System was used to sequence the amplified TCR beta libraries as 87-base-pair reads. The authors' analysis ran thus. Across the roughly 640 repertoires, a later analysis counted approximately 75 million unique TCR beta chains, approximately 10 million of which were shared by at least two donors. Raw reads were error-corrected and collapsed into unique sequences by a nearest-neighbor algorithm in which closely related sequences were merged to remove PCR and sequencing errors. V, D and J gene segments were assigned by aligning CDR3 sequences to IMGT reference sequences. Each retained sequence needed at least a six-nucleotide match to both a V gene segment and a J gene segment. Rearrangements were called productive when the CDR3 lacked stop codons and stayed in frame with V and J; all others were non-productive. Following IMGT convention, CDR3 was defined as the stretch from the second conserved V-encoded cysteine up to the conserved J-encoded phenylalanine. In an earlier analysis of approximately 590 of the donors, sequences lacking an unambiguous match to a single V gene segment were excluded. In an earlier analysis of some 590 of the donors, a V segment was called functional when productive rearrangements were above 56.7%, and segregating when the standard deviation between donors exceeded 5%. A statistical classification framework was built for diagnosing cytomegalovirus status from the catalog of TCR beta chain sequences. V and J gene assignment, in a later analysis, came from comparing TCR nucleotide sequences with IMGT/GENE-DB human TR gene sequences. Using the TCRdist pipeline, a later analysis assigned CDR3 sequences along with most-parsimonious VDJ recombination scenarios. In a later analysis, every TCR beta chain was defined by the combination of its CDR3 amino acid sequence and its V-gene family, and reads without a unique V-gene family were dropped. As a way to deal with suspected cross-contamination and a sequencing artifact, a later analysis dropped more than 500 nucleotide sequences that were highly shared and had low generation probability. In a later analysis, a clonal expansion index was calculated for each public chain from normalized within-repertoire ranks of inferred template counts. In a later analysis, generation probabilities were computed using a VDJ recombination model fitted to out-of-frame rearrangements, and the results were checked against IGoR. A later analysis scored TCR-TCR, TCR-HLA and TCR-CMV co-occurrence with hypergeometric tests, applying a repertoire-size bias correction to TCR pairs. False discovery rates were estimated in a later analysis by permuting HLA or CMV assignments 20 times. In a later analysis, co-occurring TCRs were grouped using DBSCAN, and TCRdist sequence similarity was added for clustering within HLA-allele-positive subsets. For co-occurrence clustering, repertoires with fewer than 30,000 or more than 120,000 public chains were excluded, along with about five repertoires with anomalous nucleotide sharing. In TCRdb, the immuneACCESS table is reduced to in-frame sequences with V and J assigned. These tables do not hold every clone; where another copy was compared, an unresolved V gene accounts for under half, and the others remain unexplained. V, J and clone size were drawn from that table, and D and trimming were deduced from the DNA. The sample table records about 130,000 clones; about four fifths of these occur just once. The top ten hold roughly 4.2% of the sample.

The cohort comprised some 700 healthy bone marrow donors. At the time of sampling, all cohort members were nominally healthy, though unrecorded immune exposures were likely present. The donor was CMV seronegative and belonged to the group of 352 seronegative cohort members. A peripheral blood sample was collected from each donor, and TCR beta sequencing was performed on peripheral blood mononuclear cells. The Qiagen DNeasy Blood Extraction Kit was used to extract genomic DNA from the blood cell samples. The CDR3, from cysteine to phenylalanine, totals 13 residues. Here the CDR3 DNA is all that survives: 39 bases in frame from base 1. Sequences SGHTS (CDR1) and YDEGEE (CDR2) are obtained from the germline V gene. V is clipped by 4 bases and J by 2 bases, and the sequence between their germline boundaries is 10 bases long.

The TCR was taken from a woman in her forties in good health and CMV-seronegative. This chain is built from TRBV5-8 and TRBJ2-7; TRBD1 is perhaps the D gene, given 6 matching bases. The sequencing input was PBMCs. This receptor carries the CDR3 CASSRTATYEQYF. The DNA sequence is TGTGCCAGCAGCCGGACAGCTACCTACGAGCAGTACTTC.